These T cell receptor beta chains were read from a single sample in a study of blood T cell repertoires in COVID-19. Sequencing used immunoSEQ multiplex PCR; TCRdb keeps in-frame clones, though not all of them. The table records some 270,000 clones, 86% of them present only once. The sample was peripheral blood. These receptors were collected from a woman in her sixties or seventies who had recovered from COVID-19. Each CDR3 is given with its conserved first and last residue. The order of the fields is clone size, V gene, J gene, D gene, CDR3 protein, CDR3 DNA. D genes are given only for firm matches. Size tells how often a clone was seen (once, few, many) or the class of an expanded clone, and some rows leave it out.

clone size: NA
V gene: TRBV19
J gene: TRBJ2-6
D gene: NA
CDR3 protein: CASSTNPGHLSGANVLTF
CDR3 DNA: TGTGCCAGTAGTACAAACCCGGGACACCTATCTGGGGCCAACGTCCTGACTTTC

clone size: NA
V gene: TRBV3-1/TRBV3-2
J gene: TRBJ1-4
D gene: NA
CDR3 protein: CASSQGGGPNEKLFF
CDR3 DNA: TGTGCCAGCAGCCAAGGGGGGGGCCCTAATGAAAAACTGTTTTTT

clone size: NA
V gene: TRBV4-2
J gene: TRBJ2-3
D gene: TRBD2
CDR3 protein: CASSQVSAGGSTDTQYF
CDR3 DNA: TGTGCCAGCAGCCAAGTCTCAGCGGGGGGTTCCACAGATACGCAGTATTTT

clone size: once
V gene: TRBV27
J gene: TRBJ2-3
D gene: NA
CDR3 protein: CASSPLRPDTQYF
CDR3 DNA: TGTGCCAGCAGTCCCTTGCGCCCAGATACGCAGTATTTT

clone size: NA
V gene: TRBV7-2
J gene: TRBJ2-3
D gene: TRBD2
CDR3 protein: CASSQGLAEDTQYF
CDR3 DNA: TGTGCCAGCAGCCAGGGACTAGCTGAAGATACGCAGTATTTT

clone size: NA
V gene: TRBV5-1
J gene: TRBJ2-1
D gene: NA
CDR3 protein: CASSLSQIGDEQFF
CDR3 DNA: TGCGCCAGCAGCTTAAGCCAGATCGGGGATGAGCAGTTCTTC

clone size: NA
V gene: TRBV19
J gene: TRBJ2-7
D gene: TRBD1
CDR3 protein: CASSKGQGYEQYF
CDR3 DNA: TGTGCCAGTAGTAAGGGACAGGGCTACGAGCAGTACTTC

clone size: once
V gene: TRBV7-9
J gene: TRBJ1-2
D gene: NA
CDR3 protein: CASRQAPGDYGYTF
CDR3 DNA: TGTGCCAGCCGACAGGCCCCCGGGGACTATGGCTACACCTTC

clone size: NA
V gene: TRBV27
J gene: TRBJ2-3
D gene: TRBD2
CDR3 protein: CASSSLGTSGGASTDTQYF
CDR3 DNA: TGTGCCAGCAGTTCCCTTGGGACTAGCGGGGGGGCGAGCACAGATACGCAGTATTTT

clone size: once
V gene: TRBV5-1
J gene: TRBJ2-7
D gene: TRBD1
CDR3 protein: CASSYGQGGYEQYF
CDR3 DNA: TGCGCCAGCAGCTACGGACAGGGGGGATACGAGCAGTACTTC

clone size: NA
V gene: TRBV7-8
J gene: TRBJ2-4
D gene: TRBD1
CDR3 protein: CASSLTGDNIQYF
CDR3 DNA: TGTGCCAGCAGCTTGACAGGGGACAACATTCAGTACTTC

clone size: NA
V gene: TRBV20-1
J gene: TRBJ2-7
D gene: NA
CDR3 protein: CSAPSPYEQYF
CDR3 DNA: TGCAGTGCTCCGTCCCCCTACGAGCAGTACTTC

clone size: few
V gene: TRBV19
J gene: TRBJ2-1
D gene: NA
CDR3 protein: CASSMGREDEQFF
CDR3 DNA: TGTGCCAGTAGTATGGGCAGGGAGGATGAGCAGTTCTTC

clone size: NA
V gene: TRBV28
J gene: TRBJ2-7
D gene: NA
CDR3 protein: CASSVETQTYEQYF
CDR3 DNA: TGTGCCAGCAGTGTGGAGACTCAAACCTACGAGCAGTACTTC

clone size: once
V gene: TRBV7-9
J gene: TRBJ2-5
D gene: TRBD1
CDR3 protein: CASSIGTGETQYF
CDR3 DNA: TGTGCCAGCAGCATTGGGACAGGGGAGACCCAGTACTTC

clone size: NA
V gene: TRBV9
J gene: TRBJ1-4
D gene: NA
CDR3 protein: CASSVDQGRLFF
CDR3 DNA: TGTGCCAGCAGCGTAGACCAGGGGAGACTGTTTTTT

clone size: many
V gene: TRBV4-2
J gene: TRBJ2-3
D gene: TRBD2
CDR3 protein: CASSQETRGGTQYF
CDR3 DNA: TGTGCCAGCAGCCAAGAGACCCGCGGGGGTACGCAGTATTTT

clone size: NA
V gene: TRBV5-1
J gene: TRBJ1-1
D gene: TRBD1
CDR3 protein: CASTIQGWGTEAFF
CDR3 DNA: TGCGCCAGCACAATACAGGGGTGGGGCACTGAAGCTTTCTTT

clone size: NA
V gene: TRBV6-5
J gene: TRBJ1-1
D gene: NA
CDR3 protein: CASSPFRGWTEAFF
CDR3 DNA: TGTGCCAGCAGCCCCTTCCGGGGGTGGACTGAAGCTTTCTTT

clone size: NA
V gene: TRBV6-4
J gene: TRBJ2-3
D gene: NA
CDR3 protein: CASSRELGTDTQYF
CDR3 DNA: TGTGCCAGCAGCCGGGAATTAGGCACAGATACGCAGTATTTT

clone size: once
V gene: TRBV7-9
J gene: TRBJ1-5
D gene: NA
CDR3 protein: CASSQSADQPQHF
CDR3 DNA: TGTGCCAGCAGCCAAAGTGCGGATCAGCCCCAGCATTTT

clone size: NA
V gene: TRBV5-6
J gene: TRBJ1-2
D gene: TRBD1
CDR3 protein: CASSVLTGTGGYGYTF
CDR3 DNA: TGTGCCAGCAGCGTCTTAACCGGGACAGGAGGCTATGGCTACACCTTC

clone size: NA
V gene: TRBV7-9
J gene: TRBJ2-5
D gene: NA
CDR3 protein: CASSPTGTLQETQYF
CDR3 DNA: TGTGCCAGCAGCCCCACGGGGACTTTACAAGAGACCCAGTACTTC

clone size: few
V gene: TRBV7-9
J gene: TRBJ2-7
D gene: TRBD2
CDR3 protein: CASSPAVSGGLYEQYF
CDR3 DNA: TGTGCCAGCAGCCCGGCGGTTAGCGGGGGTTTATACGAGCAGTACTTC

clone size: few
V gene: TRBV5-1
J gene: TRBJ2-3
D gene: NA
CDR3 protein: CASSDLGASDTQYF
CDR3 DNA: TGCGCCAGCAGCGATCTAGGGGCATCAGATACGCAGTATTTT

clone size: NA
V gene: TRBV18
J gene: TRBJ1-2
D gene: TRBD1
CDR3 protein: CASSRGGQSSEYGYTF
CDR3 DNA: TGTGCCAGCTCCCGGGGGGGACAGTCGTCCGAGTATGGCTACACCTTC